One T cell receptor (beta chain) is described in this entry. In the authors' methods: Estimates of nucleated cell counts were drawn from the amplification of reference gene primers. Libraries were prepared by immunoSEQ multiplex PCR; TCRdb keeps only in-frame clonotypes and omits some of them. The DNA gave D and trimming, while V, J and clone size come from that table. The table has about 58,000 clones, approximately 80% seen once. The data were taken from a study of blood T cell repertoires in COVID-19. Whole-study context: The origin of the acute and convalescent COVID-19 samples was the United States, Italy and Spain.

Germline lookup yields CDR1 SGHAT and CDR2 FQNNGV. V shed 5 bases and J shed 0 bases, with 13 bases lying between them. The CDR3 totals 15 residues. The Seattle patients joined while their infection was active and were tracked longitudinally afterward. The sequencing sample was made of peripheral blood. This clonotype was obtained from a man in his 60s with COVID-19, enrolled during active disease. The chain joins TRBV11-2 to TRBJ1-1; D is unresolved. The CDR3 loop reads CASSPPGKMNTEAFF. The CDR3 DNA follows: TGTGCCAGCAGCCCCCCTGGCAAAATGAACACTGAAGCTTTCTTT.